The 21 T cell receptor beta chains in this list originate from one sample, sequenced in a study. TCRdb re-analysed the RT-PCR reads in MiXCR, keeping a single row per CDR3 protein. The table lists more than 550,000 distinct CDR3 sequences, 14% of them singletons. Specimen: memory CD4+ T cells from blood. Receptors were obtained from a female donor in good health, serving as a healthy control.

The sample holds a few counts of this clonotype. CDR3 protein: CSAPKAGGRGNQPQHF. The CDR3 nucleotides read TGCAGTGCTCCTAAAGCAGGGGGCCGGGGCAATCAGCCCCAGCATTTT. V is TRBV20-1 and J is TRBJ1-5, with 8 nucleotides matching TRBD1. Germline loops: CDR1 DFQATT, CDR2 SNEGSKA (reference sequence). The CDR3 contains 16 residues. The V segment lost 5 bases and the J segment 2 bases; nucleotides outside the gene matches: 11.

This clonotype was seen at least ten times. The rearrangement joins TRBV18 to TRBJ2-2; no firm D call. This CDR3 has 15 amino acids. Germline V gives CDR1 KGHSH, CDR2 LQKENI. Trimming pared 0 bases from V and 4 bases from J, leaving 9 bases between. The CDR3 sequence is CASSPPAQTTGELFF. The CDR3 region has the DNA TGTGCCAGCTCACCACCGGCCCAAACCACCGGGGAGCTGTTTTTT.

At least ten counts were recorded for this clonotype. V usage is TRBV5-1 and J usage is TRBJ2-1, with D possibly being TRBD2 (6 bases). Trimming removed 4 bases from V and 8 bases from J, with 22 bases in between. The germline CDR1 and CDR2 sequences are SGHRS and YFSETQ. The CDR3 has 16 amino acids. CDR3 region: CASSNPSAGSRHEQFF. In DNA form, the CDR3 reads TGCGCCAGCAGCAATCCTAGCGCAGGGAGCAGGCATGAGCAGTTCTTC.

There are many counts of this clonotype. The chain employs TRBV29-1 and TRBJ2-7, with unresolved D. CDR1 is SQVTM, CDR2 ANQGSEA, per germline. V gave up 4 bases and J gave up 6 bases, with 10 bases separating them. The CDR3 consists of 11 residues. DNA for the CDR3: TGCAGCGTTGTACGCGGCTTCGAGCAGTACTTC. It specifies CSVVRGFEQYF.

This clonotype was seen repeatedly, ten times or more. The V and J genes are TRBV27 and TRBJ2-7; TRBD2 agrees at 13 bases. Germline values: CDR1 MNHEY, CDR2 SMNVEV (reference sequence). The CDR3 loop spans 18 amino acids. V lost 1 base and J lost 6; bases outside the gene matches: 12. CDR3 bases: TGTGCCAGCAGTTTATGGTTGGGGACTAGCGGGATTCGGGGCGAGCAGTACTTC. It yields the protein CASSLWLGTSGIRGEQYF.

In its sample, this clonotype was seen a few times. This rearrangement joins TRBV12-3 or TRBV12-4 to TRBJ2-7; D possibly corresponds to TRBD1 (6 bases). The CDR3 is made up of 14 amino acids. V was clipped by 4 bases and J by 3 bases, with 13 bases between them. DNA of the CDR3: TGTGCCAGCAGTTCGTCCTCCAGGGGCTACGAGCAGTACTTC. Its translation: CASSSSSRGYEQYF.

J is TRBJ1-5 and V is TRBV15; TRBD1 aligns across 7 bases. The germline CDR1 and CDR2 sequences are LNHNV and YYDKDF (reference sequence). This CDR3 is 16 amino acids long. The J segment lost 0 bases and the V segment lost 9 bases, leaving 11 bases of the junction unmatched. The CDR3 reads CATHSGTAYSNQPQHF. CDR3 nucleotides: TGTGCCACACACTCAGGGACAGCGTATAGCAATCAGCCCCAGCATTTT.

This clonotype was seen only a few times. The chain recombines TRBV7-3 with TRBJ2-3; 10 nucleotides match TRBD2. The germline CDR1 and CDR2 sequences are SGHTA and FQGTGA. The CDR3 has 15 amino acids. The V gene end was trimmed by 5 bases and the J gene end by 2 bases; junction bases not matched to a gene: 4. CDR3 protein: CASSEGTSATDTQYF. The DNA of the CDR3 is TGTGCCAGCAGCGAGGGGACTAGCGCCACAGATACGCAGTATTTT. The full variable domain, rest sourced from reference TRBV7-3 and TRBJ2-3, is GAGVSQTPSNKVTEKGKYVELRCDPISGHTALYWYRQSLGQGPEFLIYFQGTGAADDSGLPNDRFFAVRPEGSVSTLKIQRTERGDSAVYLCASSEGTSATDTQYFGPGTRLTVL.

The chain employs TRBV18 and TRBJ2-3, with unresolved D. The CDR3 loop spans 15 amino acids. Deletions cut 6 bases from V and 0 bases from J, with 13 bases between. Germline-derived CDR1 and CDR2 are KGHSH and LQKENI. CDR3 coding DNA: TGTGCCAGCTCCCCTGTAACGCGAAGCACAGATACGCAGTATTTT. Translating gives CASSPVTRSTDTQYF.

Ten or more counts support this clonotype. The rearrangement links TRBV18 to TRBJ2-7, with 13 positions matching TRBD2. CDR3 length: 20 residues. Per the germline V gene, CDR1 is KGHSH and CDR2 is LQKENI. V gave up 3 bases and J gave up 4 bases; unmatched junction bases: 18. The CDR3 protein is CASSPPGGTPGLAGLYEQYF. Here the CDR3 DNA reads TGTGCCAGCTCACCTCCGGGAGGGACACCGGGACTAGCGGGACTATACGAGCAGTACTTC.

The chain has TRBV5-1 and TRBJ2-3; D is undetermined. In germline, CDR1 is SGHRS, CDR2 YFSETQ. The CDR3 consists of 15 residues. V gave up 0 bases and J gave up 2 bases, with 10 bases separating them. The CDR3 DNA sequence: TGCGCCAGCAGCTTGGGTCATGGGAACACAGATACGCAGTATTTT. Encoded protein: CASSLGHGNTDTQYF.

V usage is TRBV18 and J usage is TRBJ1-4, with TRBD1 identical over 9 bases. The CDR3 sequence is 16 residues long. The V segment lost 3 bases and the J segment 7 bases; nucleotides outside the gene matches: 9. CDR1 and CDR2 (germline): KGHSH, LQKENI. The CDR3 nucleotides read TGTGCCAGCTCACCCCCAACAGGGGGCATTGGTGAAAAACTGTTTTTT. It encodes CASSPPTGGIGEKLFF.

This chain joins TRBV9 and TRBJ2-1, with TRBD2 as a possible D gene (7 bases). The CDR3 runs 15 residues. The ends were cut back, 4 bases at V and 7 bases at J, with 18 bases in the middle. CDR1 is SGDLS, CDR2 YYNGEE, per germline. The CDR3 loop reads CASSPVRGGRNEQFF. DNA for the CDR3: TGTGCCAGCAGCCCCGTTCGCGGGGGCCGAAATGAGCAGTTCTTC. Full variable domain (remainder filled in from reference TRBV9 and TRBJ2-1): DSGVTQTPKHLITATGQRVTLRCSPRSGDLSVYWYQQSLDQGLQFLIQYYNGEERAKGNILERFSAQQFPDLHSELNLSSLELGDSALYFCASSPVRGGRNEQFFGPGTRLTVL.

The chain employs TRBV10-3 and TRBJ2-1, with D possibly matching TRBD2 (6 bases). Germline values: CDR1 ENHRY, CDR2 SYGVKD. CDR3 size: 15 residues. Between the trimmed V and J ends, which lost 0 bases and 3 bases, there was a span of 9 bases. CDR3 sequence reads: CAISESTRYYNEQFF. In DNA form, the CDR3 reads TGTGCCATCAGTGAGTCGACTAGATACTACAATGAGCAGTTCTTC.

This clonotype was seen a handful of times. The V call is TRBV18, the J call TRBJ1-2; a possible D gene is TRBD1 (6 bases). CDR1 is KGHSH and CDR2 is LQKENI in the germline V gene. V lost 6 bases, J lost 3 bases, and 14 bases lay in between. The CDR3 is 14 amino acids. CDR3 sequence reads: CASSQQGSDYGYTF. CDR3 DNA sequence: TGTGCCAGCTCCCAACAGGGATCCGACTATGGCTACACCTTC.

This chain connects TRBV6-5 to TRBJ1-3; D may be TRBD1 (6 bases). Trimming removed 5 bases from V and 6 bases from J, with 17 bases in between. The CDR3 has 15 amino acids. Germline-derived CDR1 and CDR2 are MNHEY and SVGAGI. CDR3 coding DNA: TGTGCCAGCAGTCGGAGCAGGGGCTCTAAAAACACCATATATTTT. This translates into CASSRSRGSKNTIYF.

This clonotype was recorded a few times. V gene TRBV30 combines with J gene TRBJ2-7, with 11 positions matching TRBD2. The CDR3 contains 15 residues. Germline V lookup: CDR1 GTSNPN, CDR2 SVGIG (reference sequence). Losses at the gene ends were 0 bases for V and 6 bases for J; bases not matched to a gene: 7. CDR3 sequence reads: CAWSVSTSGTTEQYF. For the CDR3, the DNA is TGTGCCTGGAGTGTATCGACTAGCGGGACCACCGAGCAGTACTTC. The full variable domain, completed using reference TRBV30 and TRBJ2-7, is SQTIHQWPATLVQPVGSPLSLECTVEGTSNPNLYWYRQAAGRGLQLLFYSVGIGQISSEVPQNLSASRPQDRQFILSSKKLLLSDSGFYLCAWSVSTSGTTEQYFGPGTRLTVT.

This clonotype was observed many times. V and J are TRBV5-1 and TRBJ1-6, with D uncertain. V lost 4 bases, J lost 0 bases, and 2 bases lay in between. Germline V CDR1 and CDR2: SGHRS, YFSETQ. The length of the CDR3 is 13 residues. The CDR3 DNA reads TGCGCCAGCAGCCTCTCCTATAATTCACCCCTCCACTTT. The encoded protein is CASSLSYNSPLHF.

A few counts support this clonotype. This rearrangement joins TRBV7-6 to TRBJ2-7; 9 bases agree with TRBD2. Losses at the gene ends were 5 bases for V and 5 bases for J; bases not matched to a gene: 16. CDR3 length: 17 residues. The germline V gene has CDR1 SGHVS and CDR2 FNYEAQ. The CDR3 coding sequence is TGTGCCAGCAGCCTGAGGAGGCCGAGCGGGGGGACCCACGAGCAGTACTTC. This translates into CASSLRRPSGGTHEQYF.

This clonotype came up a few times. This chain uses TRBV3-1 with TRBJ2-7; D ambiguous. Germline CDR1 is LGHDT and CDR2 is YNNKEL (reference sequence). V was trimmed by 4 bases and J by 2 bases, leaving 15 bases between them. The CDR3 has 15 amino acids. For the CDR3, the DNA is TGTGCCAGCAGCCCGTACGGTGACAAGACCTACGAGCAGTACTTC. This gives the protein CASSPYGDKTYEQYF.

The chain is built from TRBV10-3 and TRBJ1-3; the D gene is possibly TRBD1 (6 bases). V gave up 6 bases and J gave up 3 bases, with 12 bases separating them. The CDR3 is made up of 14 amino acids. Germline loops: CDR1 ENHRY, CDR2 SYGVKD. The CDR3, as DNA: TGTGCCATCAGGCCCTTGGACAGTGGAAACACCATATATTTT. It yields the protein CAIRPLDSGNTIYF.